The clone carrying this T cell receptor (beta chain) showed up many times. The antigen is undetermined. Time point reported: newly diagnosed GD, antithyroid drugs for less than 3 months. RNA isolated from PBMCs was used to make the TCR library. The data are from a study of regulatory T cells in long-lasting Graves disease. With iRepertoire HTBI primers and Arm-PCR of CDR3 regions, TCR beta libraries were built. Each CDR3 protein gets one entry after TCRdb re-called the multiplex PCR reads with MiXCR. Altogether 400,000 to 500,000 distinct CDR3 sequences are present, 15% being singletons, with the ten largest covering approximately 7.8%. Study-level points and caveats: Possibly, too few samples lowered accuracy.

Germline CDR1 MNHEY, CDR2 SMNVEV (reference sequence). The CDR3 spans 15 residues. With V trimmed by 7 bases and J by 4 bases, 7 bases remained unmatched. These same records also appear under a second study, on T cells in Graves' hyperthyroidism and ophthalmopathy.

The rearrangement links TRBV27 to TRBJ2-1; TRBD2 aligns across 10 bases. This TCR derives from a woman in her thirties or forties with Graves disease. The specimen was peripheral blood mononuclear cells (PBMCs), collected at new diagnosis, from a patient treated with antithyroid drugs. The CDR3 loop reads CASMGGTSVYNEQFF. The CDR3 region has the DNA TGTGCCAGCATGGGAGGGACTAGCGTTTACAATGAGCAGTTCTTC.